One and the same sample provided the 25 T cell receptor beta chains below, sequenced in a study of shared clonotypes between healthy human individuals. This table comes from immunoSEQ multiplex PCR, and its TCRdb copy is limited to in-frame clones, with some not included. The sample holds some 2,100,000 clones; 90% to 97% are singletons and the top ten take 0.13%. Sequenced sample: naive CD4+ T cells sorted from blood. Subset given: CD45RA+ positively selected. The source is a man aged 18 to 29 in good health.

The chain employs TRBV5-4 and TRBJ2-3; 12 nucleotides agree with TRBD2. The CDR3 covers 17 residues. Germline CDR1 is SGHNT and CDR2 is YYREEE (reference sequence). V was pared by 2 bases and J by 0 bases, with 4 bases of the junction left unmatched. In nucleotides, the CDR3 is TGTGCCAGCAGCTTCGGACTAGCGGGGCCTAGCACAGATACGCAGTATTTT. This encodes CASSFGLAGPSTDTQYF. Supplemented by reference TRBV5-4 and TRBJ2-3, the full variable domain reads ETGVTQSPTHLIKTRGQQVTLRCSSQSGHNTVSWYQQALGQGPQFIFQYYREEENGRGNFPPRFSGLQFPNYSSELNVNALELDDSALYLCASSFGLAGPSTDTQYFGPGTRLTVL.

CDR3 DNA: TGTGCCAGCAGCTCGGACCGGAGAGAGCAGTTCTTC. It is translated as CASSSDRREQFF. This chain uses TRBV11-3 with TRBJ2-1; D is undetermined. CDR1 is SGHNT, CDR2 YENEEA, per germline. Trimming left V 4 bases short and J 10 bases short, with 11 bases between. The CDR3 is 12 residues long.

This chain uses TRBV10-3 with TRBJ1-6, with D possibly TRBD1 on 6 matching bases. Per germline, CDR1 ENHRY and CDR2 SYGVKD. The CDR3 is made up of 11 amino acids. The germline V and J ends were trimmed by 5 bases and 14 bases, with 10 bases remaining between them. The CDR3 DNA reads as TGTGCCATCAGTACCGGGACAACCCTCCACTTT. Its protein product is CAISTGTTLHF.

This chain connects TRBV7-3 to TRBJ1-1, with a tentative D call TRBD1 (6 bases). This CDR3 contains 15 residues. V was trimmed by 2 bases and J by 1 base, leaving 11 bases between them. Looked up from germline, CDR1 is SGHTA and CDR2 is FQGTGA. The CDR3 DNA reads TGTGCCAGCAGCTTAGGAGACAGGTGGAACACTGAAGCTTTCTTT. Translated: CASSLGDRWNTEAFF.

The CDR3 DNA follows: TGTGCCAGCAGTGGTGACAGTCACAATCAGCCCCAGCATTTT. This sequence encodes CASSGDSHNQPQHF. The chain links TRBV6-1 to TRBJ1-5, with a tentative D call TRBD1 (5 bases). Germline CDR1 is MNHNS and CDR2 is SASEGT. The length of the CDR3 is 14 residues. Trimming removed 4 bases at V and 3 bases at J, with 10 bases between.

This chain links TRBV10-3 with TRBJ2-7; 9 bases line up with TRBD1. The CDR3 length is 13 residues. V shed 7 bases and J 4 bases; nucleotides not matched to a gene: 5. Germline CDR1 ENHRY, CDR2 SYGVKD. This chain's CDR3 is CAIKGQGIYEQYF. Written as DNA, the CDR3 is TGTGCCATCAAGGGACAGGGTATATACGAGCAGTACTTC.

This rearrangement joins TRBV5-6 to TRBJ1-2; the D gene is possibly TRBD1 (5 bases). This CDR3 comprises 12 residues. CDR1 is SGHDT and CDR2 is YYEEEE in the germline V gene. Trimming removed 6 bases at V and 8 bases at J, with 14 bases between. CDR3 sequence (DNA): TGTGCCAGCATAGGGGTGGGGTACGGCTACACCTTC. Translation gives CASIGVGYGYTF.

The gene calls are TRBV5-8 and TRBJ1-5; 7 positions match TRBD1. With V trimmed by 0 bases and J by 5 bases, 5 bases remained unmatched. Looked up from germline, CDR1 is SGHTS and CDR2 is YDEGEE. The CDR3 has 15 amino acids. The CDR3 loop is CASSLVVQGHQPQHF. CDR3 DNA sequence: TGTGCCAGCAGCTTGGTGGTACAGGGGCATCAGCCCCAGCATTTT.

This sequence joins TRBV6-1 and TRBJ1-3; TRBD1 matches at 7 bases. The germline gives CDR1 MNHNS, CDR2 SASEGT. The CDR3 contains 15 residues. Unmatched junction bases numbered 2, after V lost 3 bases and J lost 0 bases. This CDR3 is CASSDSGGSGNTIYF. The CDR3 coding sequence is TGTGCCAGCAGTGATTCAGGGGGCTCTGGAAACACCATATATTTT.

V is TRBV7-2 and J is TRBJ1-5; D call uncertain. The CDR3 consists of 15 residues. The germline CDR1 and CDR2 sequences are SGHTA and FQGNSA. Trimming took 1 base from V and 0 from J, leaving 7 bases between them. The chain's CDR3 is CASSLEFHSNQPQHF. For the CDR3, the DNA is TGTGCCAGCAGCTTAGAGTTCCATAGCAATCAGCCCCAGCATTTT.

The rearrangement joins TRBV11-3 to TRBJ1-2; no firm D call. The germline gives CDR1 SGHNT, CDR2 YENEEA. The CDR3 has 13 amino acids. Trimming took 0 bases from V and 1 from J, leaving 3 bases between them. The CDR3 bases are TGTGCCAGCAGCTTAGAACTTAACTATGGCTACACCTTC. Its protein is CASSLELNYGYTF.

Concerning this clone: The junction does not match germline at one end; this may be a read error. This chain joins TRBV7-7 and TRBJ2-1, with D perhaps TRBD2 (6 bases). Germline V gene lookup returns CDR1 SSHAT and CDR2 FNYEAQ (reference sequence). The CDR3 length is 13 residues. The CDR3 protein is CASSLDRDFEQFF. The DNA for the CDR3 is TGTGCTAGCAGCTTAGACCGGGACTTCGAGCAGTTCTTC.

V and J are TRBV28 and TRBJ2-2; D possibly corresponds to TRBD2 (7 bases). Between the trimmed V and J ends, which lost 6 bases and 5 bases, there was a span of 16 bases. This CDR3 region has 15 residues. The V gene's germline CDR1 is MDHEN and CDR2 SYDVKM. The CDR3 loop reads CASSTAGAGTGELFF. The CDR3 region has the DNA TGTGCCAGCAGCACCGCGGGGGCGGGAACCGGGGAGCTGTTTTTT.

The chain joins TRBV5-6 to TRBJ2-1; D unresolved. This CDR3 region has 14 residues. Trimming pared 4 bases from V and 6 bases from J, leaving 14 bases between. Germline CDR1 and CDR2: SGHDT and YYEEEE. The CDR3 is CASSPSLPINEQFF. DNA of the CDR3: TGTGCCAGCAGCCCAAGTTTACCCATCAATGAGCAGTTCTTC.

Comment on this clone: Other DNA sequences of this sample code for an identical CDR3. The chain combines TRBV6-5 with TRBJ2-3; D uncertain. Germline values: CDR1 MNHEY, CDR2 SVGAGI. V lost 1 base to trimming and J lost 6 bases, with 5 bases between them. The CDR3 sequence is 12 residues long. CDR3 residues: CASSYFGDTQYF. CDR3 DNA sequence: TGTGCCAGCAGTTACTTCGGGGATACGCAGTATTTT.

The V call is TRBV2, the J call TRBJ2-7; D is perhaps TRBD1 or TRBD2 (5 bases each). Deletions cut 4 bases from V and 6 bases from J, with 16 bases between. This CDR3 is 14 amino acids long. Germline V gene lookup returns CDR1 SNHLY and CDR2 FYNNEI. The CDR3 is CASSVEGFISEQYF. The DNA of the CDR3 is TGTGCCAGCAGTGTTGAGGGGTTTATCTCCGAGCAGTACTTC.

This clone showed up just once. This sequence joins TRBV5-8 and TRBJ1-2, with D uncertain. V gave up 6 bases and J gave up 8 bases, with 14 bases separating them. In germline, CDR1 is SGHTS, CDR2 YDEGEE. The CDR3 has 12 residues. The CDR3 DNA reads TGTGCCAGCACCCCAACAGCTCGGGGCTACACCTTC. Its protein product is CASTPTARGYTF.

V gene TRBV30 combines with J gene TRBJ1-3; a weak D match, TRBD1 (6 bases). The V end lost 5 bases, the J end lost 4 bases, and 12 bases lay between the germline ends. The CDR3 runs to 13 residues. The V gene's germline CDR1 is GTSNPN and CDR2 SVGIG (reference sequence). The CDR3 DNA is TGTGCCTGGTCTAGGGGGTTAGGAAACACCATATATTTT. As protein: CAWSRGLGNTIYF.

The rearrangement joins TRBV5-4 to TRBJ1-1; 8 nucleotides align to TRBD1. V trimming: 4 bases; J trimming: 6 bases; junction bases outside the gene matches: 20. Germline V gene data show CDR1 as SGHNT and CDR2 as YYREEE (reference sequence). This CDR3 has 18 residues. CDR3 nucleotides: TGTGCCAGCAGCCCGATACCAGGAGCCGGACAGGGAGGCGCTGAAGCTTTCTTT. This codes for CASSPIPGAGQGGAEAFF.

Only one count was recorded for this clone. The rearrangement joins TRBV2 to TRBJ1-6; D is uncertain. This CDR3 spans 16 amino acids. The V gene's germline CDR1 is SNHLY and CDR2 FYNNEI. Trimming removed 1 base from V and 10 bases from J, with 17 bases in between. The CDR3 DNA follows: TGTGCCAGCAGTGAAGAGGTCCCGGCACTGGGGTCACCCCTCCACTTT. Residues: CASSEEVPALGSPLHF.

The chain is built from TRBV28 and TRBJ1-5; possible D gene TRBD1, 5 bases. V lost 10 bases and J 2 bases, leaving 9 bases between the germline ends. Germline CDR1 and CDR2: MDHEN and SYDVKM. This CDR3 has 12 amino acids. The CDR3 loop is CAIQGGNQPQHF. CDR3 DNA: TGTGCCATTCAGGGCGGCAATCAGCCCCAGCATTTT.

About this clone itself: The identical CDR3 is also encoded by other nucleotide sequences in the sample. This chain uses TRBV2 with TRBJ1-4; 7 bases match TRBD1. CDR3 length: 15 amino acids. The germline CDR1 and CDR2 sequences are SNHLY and FYNNEI. J lost 0 bases, V lost 6 bases, and 4 bases had no gene match. CDR3 coding DNA: TGTGCCAGCAGGGGACAGCCTGCAACTAATGAAAAACTGTTTTTT. Translated: CASRGQPATNEKLFF.

J is TRBJ2-1 and V is TRBV5-4, with D possibly matching TRBD2 (6 bases). Germline values: CDR1 SGHNT, CDR2 YYREEE (reference sequence). CDR3 length: 15 residues. With 0 bases removed from V and 10 bases from J, the gap between germline ends came to 17 bases. CDR3 sequence (DNA): TGTGCCAGCAGCTTGGCTGGCGGGGCCCCCAGGGAGCAGTTCTTC. This gives the protein CASSLAGGAPREQFF. The variable domain in full, with the rest retrieved from reference TRBV5-4 and TRBJ2-1, is ETGVTQSPTHLIKTRGQQVTLRCSSQSGHNTVSWYQQALGQGPQFIFQYYREEENGRGNFPPRFSGLQFPNYSSELNVNALELDDSALYLCASSLAGGAPREQFFGPGTRLTVL.

The chain uses TRBV7-9 and TRBJ1-3; TRBD1 matches at 9 bases. Germline V CDR1 and CDR2: SEHNR, FQNEAQ (reference sequence). The CDR3 sequence is 16 residues long. Trimming removed 2 bases from V and 3 bases from J; junction bases left unmatched: 5. CDR3 amino acids: CASSLSTGGYGNTIYF. For the CDR3, the DNA is TGTGCCAGCAGCTTATCGACAGGGGGATATGGAAACACCATATATTTT.

The rearrangement uses TRBV6-5 and TRBJ2-3, with D tentatively TRBD2 (6 bases). The germline CDR1 and CDR2 sequences are MNHEY and SVGAGI. The CDR3 has 15 residues. Between the trimmed V and J ends, which lost 4 bases and 2 bases, there was a span of 13 bases. CDR3 sequence: CASSFGRGITDTQYF. In DNA form, the CDR3 reads TGTGCCAGCAGTTTCGGGAGAGGGATCACAGATACGCAGTATTTT.